The sequence of this T cell receptor beta chain was determined in a study of spatial heterogeneity in lung cancer. Study summary: Alpha-chain sequences were consistently detected in smaller numbers than beta-chain sequences.

TCRdb recomputed calls from the 5' RACE reads with MiXCR, one row per CDR3 protein. The sample yields fewer than 150,000 distinct CDR3 sequences, approximately 10% seen once. Study-level points and caveats: Detection of ubiquitous tumor TCRs in blood was higher at resection than follow-up.

This CDR3 contains 13 residues. V gave up 2 bases and J gave up 4 bases, with 8 bases separating them. CDR1 and CDR2 from the germline V gene are DFQATT and SNEGSKA (reference sequence). With regard to this clonotype: Its specificity is not known.

The time point: blood at routine non-recurrence follow-up after resection. Sequencing covered unsorted whole RNA taken from tumor, nontumor lung or frozen PBMC. Specimen: PBMCs, collected at follow-up. The chain joins TRBV20-1 to TRBJ1-4; D is unresolved. This TCR was sampled from a female donor with early-stage non-small cell lung cancer. CDR3 sequence: CSARRQSNEKLFF. Written as DNA, the CDR3 is TGCAGTGCTAGACGGCAGAGTAATGAAAAACTGTTTTTT.